Below are 2 T cell receptor beta chains sequenced from a single sample in a study of Ad26.COV2.S vaccination and SARS-CoV-2 variants. Assay: immunoSEQ multiplex PCR; the TCRdb copy retains only in-frame clones and omits some. This table holds approximately 360,000 clones, about four fifths found once. Treatment specified: roughly 18 received Ad26.COV2.S at low or high dose, single or two shots; several received placebo; per-sample allocation not given. Samples came from day 63 after the first vaccine or placebo injection. This specimen consisted of peripheral blood, obtained in a trial of Ad26.COV2.S vaccine versus placebo. Receptor source: a person between 18 and 60 years old who received the Ad26.COV2.S COVID-19 vaccine or a placebo.

This sequence joins TRBV11-2 and TRBJ1-1; 7 bases align to TRBD1. Germline lookup yields CDR1 SGHAT and CDR2 FQNNGV. The V gene end was trimmed by 4 bases and the J gene end by 0 bases; junction bases not matched to a gene: 2. This CDR3 is 14 amino acids long. The CDR3 sequence: CASSWGQMNTEAFF. CDR3 coding DNA: TGTGCCAGCAGCTGGGGACAGATGAACACTGAAGCTTTCTTT.

The chain links TRBV18 to TRBJ1-2, with a tentative D call TRBD1 (5 bases). Per germline, CDR1 KGHSH and CDR2 LQKENI. Trimming took off 3 bases at V and 8 bases at J, with 16 bases between the two ends. The CDR3 length is 14 residues. The CDR3 DNA is TGTGCCAGCTCACCCCGACAGTCTGAGGAGGGCTACACCTTC. This gives the protein CASSPRQSEEGYTF.